This TCR beta chain was identified in a study of Tregs in tolerant kidney transplant recipients. Unstimulated regulatory T cells (CD4+CD25+CD127-), CD4+CD25- non-regulatory cells, CD4 and CD8 cells were FACS-sorted from thawed PBMCs. Germline values: CDR1 SGHTA, CDR2 FQGTGA. The CDR3 loop spans 15 amino acids. The J segment lost 6 bases and the V segment lost 1 base, leaving 5 bases of the junction unmatched. The method was immunoSEQ multiplex PCR; TCRdb's version includes in-frame clones alone and lacks a portion of them. The data contain roughly 69,000 clones, under 98% of them singletons. The specimen comprised Tregs from blood, sampled before the transplant. This chain links TRBV7-3 with TRBJ2-1; 8 bases map to TRBD2. This clonotype was obtained from a human donor who received a combined kidney and bone marrow transplant. CDR3 in amino acids: CASSLSRLAGNEQFF. In DNA form, the CDR3 reads TGTGCCAGCAGCTTAAGTCGTCTAGCGGGCAATGAGCAGTTCTTC.